These 15 T cell receptor beta chains originate from one sample sequenced in a study of blood T cell repertoires in COVID-19. Sequencing was performed with immunoSEQ multiplex PCR; in TCRdb, only in-frame clones are kept and a portion is missing. The sample holds about 62,000 clones, 92% seen once. Sample: peripheral blood. All receptors come from a human donor in a cohort sampled during active COVID-19.

This rearrangement joins TRBV4-2 to TRBJ2-1; 9 bases agree with TRBD2. The CDR3 spans 15 residues. The trim removed 4 bases at V and 5 bases at J, leaving 6 bases unmatched. The germline V gene has CDR1 LGHNA and CDR2 YNFKEQ. The CDR3 loop is CASSRLAGKNNEQFF. CDR3 in DNA: TGTGCCAGCAGCCGGCTAGCGGGGAAAAACAATGAGCAGTTCTTC.

This sequence joins TRBV5-5 and TRBJ2-7; weak D call: TRBD1 (6 bases). The CDR3 covers 13 residues. Germline assignment: CDR1 SGHKS and CDR2 YYEKEE (reference sequence). The V end lost 4 bases, the J end lost 5 bases, and 13 bases lay between the germline ends. In nucleotides, the CDR3 is TGTGCCAGCAGCACCTACTCAGGGGACGAGCAGTACTTC. Its protein product is CASSTYSGDEQYF.

V and J are TRBV12-3 or TRBV12-4 and TRBJ1-1, with unresolved D. Trimming pared 5 bases from V and 1 base from J, leaving 8 bases between. This CDR3 region has 13 residues. The CDR3 sequence: CASSSLQNTEAFF. CDR3 sequence (DNA): TGTGCCAGCAGTAGCCTCCAGAACACTGAAGCTTTCTTT.

The chain employs TRBV11-2 and TRBJ2-7; D remains unclear. Germline-derived CDR1 and CDR2 are SGHAT and FQNNGV. V was clipped by 0 bases and J by 0 bases, with 12 bases between them. The CDR3 contains 16 residues. The CDR3 DNA follows: TGTGCCAGCAGCTTAGATAACACCTTAAACTCCTACGAGCAGTACTTC. Its translation is CASSLDNTLNSYEQYF.

The V gene is TRBV5-1, the J gene TRBJ2-1; 8 bases fit TRBD1. CDR3 length: 15 residues. J lost 7 bases, V lost 3 bases, and 9 bases had no gene match. Germline CDR1 and CDR2: SGHRS and YFSETQ. The CDR3 reads CASSSETGVGNEQFF. The CDR3 DNA follows: TGCGCCAGCAGCTCAGAGACAGGGGTCGGGAATGAGCAGTTCTTC. The variable domain in full, with the rest retrieved from reference TRBV5-1 and TRBJ2-1, is KAGVTQTPRYLIKTRGQQVTLSCSPISGHRSVSWYQQTPGQGLQFLFEYFSETQRNKGNFPGRFSGRQFSNSRSEMNVSTLELGDSALYLCASSSETGVGNEQFFGPGTRLTVL.

This clone is a singleton in its sample. The chain has TRBV28 and TRBJ1-6; 8 bases fit TRBD1. Looked up from germline, CDR1 is MDHEN and CDR2 is SYDVKM. The CDR3 extends over 17 amino acids. Trimming at V came to 5 bases and at J to 9 bases, leaving 15 bases not matched to a gene. The CDR3 DNA follows: TGTGCCAGCAGTGCGGAATCCGGACAGGGAATGGTTTCACCCCTCCACTTT. This codes for CASSAESGQGMVSPLHF. The whole variable domain, filled in from reference TRBV28 and TRBJ1-6, reads DVKVTQSSRYLVKRTGEKVFLECVQDMDHENMFWYRQDPGLGLRLIYFSYDVKMKEKGDIPEGYSVSREKKERFSLILESASTNQTSMYLCASSAESGQGMVSPLHFGNGTRLTVT.

The chain recombines TRBV2 with TRBJ1-5; 7 bases map to TRBD1. With V trimmed by 6 bases and J by 0 bases, 5 bases remained unmatched. Germline CDR1 reads SNHLY; CDR2 reads FYNNEI. The CDR3 is made up of 15 amino acids. CDR3 sequence (DNA): TGTGCCAGCAGCACAGGGGCGAATAGCAATCAGCCCCAGCATTTT. Translated: CASSTGANSNQPQHF.

The V call is TRBV14, the J call TRBJ2-2; the D gene is possibly TRBD1 (5 bases). Germline V gene sequence: CDR1 SGHDN, CDR2 FVKESK. The V end was cut by 1 base, the J end by 4 bases, with 7 bases between. The CDR3 covers 14 residues. For the CDR3, the DNA is TGTGCCAGCAGCCAAGTTAGGGGCACCGGGGAGCTGTTTTTT. Its protein product is CASSQVRGTGELFF.

The J gene is TRBJ1-6, the V gene TRBV4-3; D gene uncertain. The V gene's germline CDR1 is LGHNA and CDR2 YSLEER. V was cut by 8 bases and J by 7 bases, with 12 bases left in between. This CDR3 region has 13 residues. CDR3 sequence reads: CASSQAANSPLHF. CDR3 coding DNA: TGCGCCAGCTCCCAGGCAGCCAATTCACCCCTCCACTTT.

The chain combines TRBV4-1 with TRBJ2-1; 14 nucleotides align to TRBD2. Germline CDR1 and CDR2: MGHRA and YSYEKL. CDR3 size: 15 residues. J lost 15 bases, V lost 3 bases, and 10 bases had no gene match. In nucleotides, the CDR3 is TGCGCCAGCAGCCAGACTAGCGGGAGGGCCAGGGGGTGGTTCTTC. Its translation: CASSQTSGRARGWFF.

This chain connects TRBV6-5 to TRBJ2-3; no clear D. The CDR3 runs 15 residues. The V end lost 2 bases, the J end lost 2 bases, and 11 bases lay between the germline ends. Germline V lookup: CDR1 MNHEY, CDR2 SVGAGI. CDR3 region: CASSYLSPPTDTQYF. The CDR3 DNA follows: TGTGCCAGCAGTTACCTTAGCCCGCCCACAGATACGCAGTATTTT.

A single count supports this clone. The chain links TRBV4-3 to TRBJ2-7; 9 bases are shared with TRBD1. J lost 4 bases, V lost 5 bases, and 3 bases had no gene match. The CDR3 loop spans 13 amino acids. Germline CDR1 reads LGHNA; CDR2 reads YSLEER. The CDR3 loop reads CASSSGTGYEQYF. The CDR3 DNA reads TGCGCCAGCAGCTCCGGGACAGGGTACGAGCAGTACTTC.

V is TRBV20-1 and J is TRBJ2-7, with D perhaps matching TRBD1 (6 bases). V dropped 4 bases and J dropped 4 bases, with 8 bases sitting between them. CDR3 length: 11 amino acids. The germline V gene encodes CDR1 DFQATT and CDR2 SNEGSKA (reference sequence). CDR3 nucleotide sequence: TGCAGTGCTAACACAGGGTACGAGCAGTACTTC. As protein: CSANTGYEQYF.

The chain recombines TRBV28 with TRBJ2-1; 7 positions agree with TRBD2. The CDR3 sequence is 14 residues long. From germline, CDR1 is MDHEN and CDR2 SYDVKM. The V and J ends lost 3 bases and 8 bases, in that order; junction bases with no gene match: 7. For the CDR3, the DNA is TGTGCCAGCAGTTTTGGCGGGAGTTTGGATGAGCAGTTCTTC. As protein: CASSFGGSLDEQFF.

The genes are TRBV6-6 and TRBJ1-4; 7 positions agree with TRBD1. V dropped 4 bases and J dropped 8; count of bases not matched to a gene: 10. The CDR3 runs to 15 residues. The germline V gene encodes CDR1 MNHNY and CDR2 SVGAGI (reference sequence). In nucleotides, the CDR3 is TGTGCCAGCAGTTCACCCACAGGGGTCGACGAAAAACTGTTTTTT. This encodes CASSSPTGVDEKLFF.